This entry describes one T cell receptor (beta chain). Using immunoSEQ multiplex PCR, the repertoire was profiled, and TCRdb retains in-frame clones only, with some absent. The table records about 120,000 clones, around 85% of them present only once. Looked up from germline, CDR1 is MNHEY and CDR2 is SMNVEV (reference sequence). V lost 3 bases to trimming and J lost 2 bases, with 12 bases between them. The CDR3 covers 15 residues. The data originate from a study of blood T cell repertoires in COVID-19. Background on the study: Acute and convalescent COVID-19 specimens originated in the United States, Italy and Spain.

The rearrangement uses TRBV27 and TRBJ2-3, with D perhaps TRBD1 (6 bases). Sequences were obtained from peripheral blood. The source is a man between 60 and 75 years old with acute or convalescent COVID-19. Written as DNA, the CDR3 is TGTGCCAGCAGTTTCGCAGGGGTCAACACAGATACGCAGTATTTT. Its translation: CASSFAGVNTDTQYF.